Shown below are 28 T cell receptor beta chains from a single sample sequenced in a study of regulatory T cells in long-lasting Graves disease. The TCR beta library used iRepertoire HTBI primers with Arm-PCR amplification of CDR3. In TCRdb, the multiplex PCR reads were re-called with MiXCR into one record per CDR3 protein. The data hold under 450,000 distinct CDR3 sequences, with roughly 24% observed a single time. The time point is: persistent/refractory GD, antithyroid drugs over 5 years with positive TRAb. PBMC RNA served as the TCR library source. The starting material was peripheral blood mononuclear cells (PBMCs), obtained when the disease was refractory, from a patient treated with antithyroid drugs. These TCRs come from a woman between 35 and 50 years old with Graves disease.

The chain carries TRBV11-2 and TRBJ2-3, with 12 bases matching TRBD2. V shed 5 bases and J 2 bases; nucleotides not matched to a gene: 5. This CDR3 is 16 amino acids long. Germline assignment: CDR1 SGHAT and CDR2 FQNNGV. CDR3 in amino acids: CASSLGLAGITDTQYF. CDR3 nucleotide sequence: TGTGCCAGCAGCCTCGGACTAGCGGGAATCACAGATACGCAGTATTTT. Based on the CDR3 plus reference TRBV11-2 and TRBJ2-3, the full variable domain is EAGVAQSPRYKIIEKRQSVAFWCNPISGHATLYWYQQILGQGPKLLIQFQNNGVVDDSQLPKDRFSAERLKGVDSTLKIQPAKLEDSAVYLCASSLGLAGITDTQYFGPGTRLTVL.

The V call is TRBV27, the J call TRBJ2-1; TRBD2 matches at 10 bases. The V gene's germline CDR1 is MNHEY and CDR2 SMNVEV (reference sequence). The CDR3 has 14 residues. The V gene end was trimmed by 4 bases and the J gene end by 8 bases; junction bases not matched to a gene: 5. The CDR3 DNA reads TGTGCCAGCAGTTCTGGACTAGCGGCCGATGAGCAGTTCTTC. Encoded protein: CASSSGLAADEQFF.

The CDR3 reads CASSRRKTTRSQETQYF. CDR3 bases: TGTGCCAGCAGCCGAAGGAAAACGACTAGAAGTCAAGAGACCCAGTACTTC. The rearrangement joins TRBV7-9 to TRBJ2-5; maybe TRBD2 (6 bases). V lost 5 bases to trimming and J lost 2 bases, with 21 bases between them. The CDR3 runs to 17 residues. The germline V gene has CDR1 SEHNR and CDR2 FQNEAQ (reference sequence).

This clonotype was counted ten times or more. J is TRBJ2-7 and V is TRBV6-1; TRBD2 matches 9 bases. The CDR3 totals 14 residues. V lost 7 bases and J lost 2; bases outside the gene matches: 6. Germline V CDR1 and CDR2: MNHNS, SASEGT. DNA of the CDR3: TGTGCCAGCACCACCGGGACTAGCACCTACGAGCAGTACTTC. Encoded protein: CASTTGTSTYEQYF.

This clonotype was counted a few times. The genes are TRBV15 and TRBJ1-5, with 10 bases that match TRBD1. Germline trimming cut 8 bases from V and 7 bases from J; bases unmatched to any gene: 5. Germline V CDR1 and CDR2: LNHNV, YYDKDF (reference sequence). This CDR3 is built from 13 residues. The CDR3: CATGRDRGQPQHF. CDR3 sequence (DNA): TGTGCCACCGGCCGGGACAGGGGACAGCCCCAGCATTTT.

The V and J genes are TRBV14 and TRBJ1-2, with 9 bases fitting TRBD1. This CDR3 comprises 14 residues. J lost 8 bases, V lost 2 bases, and 6 bases had no gene match. CDR1 and CDR2 (germline): SGHDN, FVKESK. In DNA, the CDR3 is TGTGCCAGCAGCCAAACCGGGACAGGGAGAGGCTACACCTTC. This sequence encodes CASSQTGTGRGYTF.

This clonotype showed up many times. This chain links TRBV11-2 with TRBJ1-3, with TRBD1 matching over 12 bases. The CDR3 runs 18 residues. Trimming took 3 bases from V and 2 from J; bases not matched to a gene: 8. Looked up from germline, CDR1 is SGHAT and CDR2 is FQNNGV. DNA for the CDR3: TGTGCCAGCAGCTTGAGACCGGGACAGGGGGCACCTGGAAACACCATATATTTT. Amino acids: CASSLRPGQGAPGNTIYF. Full variable domain (rest looked up from reference TRBV11-2 and TRBJ1-3): EAGVAQSPRYKIIEKRQSVAFWCNPISGHATLYWYQQILGQGPKLLIQFQNNGVVDDSQLPKDRFSAERLKGVDSTLKIQPAKLEDSAVYLCASSLRPGQGAPGNTIYFGEGSWLTVV.

Concerning this clonotype: One base away lies a much larger clone, so this may be a sequencing read error. The V call is TRBV27, the J call TRBJ1-2, with D perhaps TRBD1 (6 bases). Germline CDR1 MNHEY, CDR2 SMNVEV (reference sequence). Trimming stripped 8 bases from V and 7 bases from J, with 14 bases between. The CDR3 is made up of 12 amino acids. CDR3 region: CASSPRGSGYTF. The CDR3 bases are TGTGCCAGCTCACCCAGGGGCAGTGGCTACACCTTC.

This clonotype was counted between two and nine times. V gene TRBV5-6 combines with J gene TRBJ2-2; the D is unclear. V gave up 4 bases and J gave up 0 bases, with 10 bases separating them. The CDR3 runs 15 residues. Looked up from germline, CDR1 is SGHDT and CDR2 is YYEEEE. The CDR3 reads CASSGLGTNTGELFF. CDR3 bases: TGTGCCAGCAGCGGGCTGGGAACGAACACCGGGGAGCTGTTTTTT.

The chain has TRBV7-2 and TRBJ2-7, with TRBD2 matching over 9 bases. Germline V gives CDR1 SGHTA, CDR2 FQGNSA. Unmatched junction bases numbered 4, after V lost 4 bases and J lost 3 bases. The CDR3 spans 14 residues. The CDR3: CASSSPTSGYEQYF. CDR3 nucleotides: TGTGCCAGCAGCTCCCCGACTAGCGGCTACGAGCAGTACTTC.

This clonotype was observed a few times. V is TRBV11-2 and J is TRBJ2-7; a possible D gene is TRBD2 (6 bases). The CDR3 loop spans 15 amino acids. Germline CDR1 and CDR2: SGHAT and FQNNGV. V lost 5 bases and J lost 0, with 14 bases in between. The CDR3 protein is CASSPIWGDSYEQYF. The CDR3 DNA sequence: TGTGCCAGCAGCCCAATCTGGGGGGACTCCTACGAGCAGTACTTC. Full variable domain (missing parts from reference TRBV11-2 and TRBJ2-7): EAGVAQSPRYKIIEKRQSVAFWCNPISGHATLYWYQQILGQGPKLLIQFQNNGVVDDSQLPKDRFSAERLKGVDSTLKIQPAKLEDSAVYLCASSPIWGDSYEQYFGPGTRLTVT.

This clonotype was seen many times. This chain uses TRBV28 with TRBJ2-2; the match to TRBD1 covers 9 bases. Trimming removed 2 bases from V and 7 bases from J; junction bases left unmatched: 8. Germline CDR1 and CDR2: MDHEN and SYDVKM. This CDR3 spans 16 amino acids. Here the CDR3 DNA reads TGTGCCAGCAGTTTAAGGGGGACAGGGATCGTCGGGGAGCTGTTTTTT. Its translation: CASSLRGTGIVGELFF.

V usage is TRBV10-1 and J usage is TRBJ2-7, with D maybe TRBD1 (6 bases). CDR3 length: 15 residues. From germline, CDR1 is WNHNN and CDR2 SYGVQD (reference sequence). Deletions cut 0 bases from V and 2 bases from J, with 11 bases between. The DNA for the CDR3 is TGCGCCAGCAGTGAGTCGGAAGGACAGCCCTACGAGCAGTACTTC. Amino acid sequence: CASSESEGQPYEQYF.

The gene calls are TRBV10-2 and TRBJ2-7; possibly TRBD2 for D (5 bases). V dropped 8 bases and J dropped 3 bases, with 11 bases sitting between them. This CDR3 is built from 12 residues. The germline gives CDR1 WSHSY, CDR2 SAAADI. CDR3 nucleotide sequence: TGCGCCAGCCGGAGTGGAGGCTACGAGCAGTACTTC. Translation gives CASRSGGYEQYF.

V and J are TRBV12-3 or TRBV12-4 and TRBJ2-7; D is possibly TRBD2 (5 bases). V dropped 8 bases and J dropped 3 bases, with 14 bases sitting between them. The CDR3 extends over 13 amino acids. In nucleotides, the CDR3 is TGTGCCAGCCTAAATCGCGGGCACTACGAGCAGTACTTC. Protein: CASLNRGHYEQYF.

The rearrangement links TRBV19 to TRBJ1-1, with TRBD1 identical over 10 bases. Germline CDR1 and CDR2: LNHDA and SQIVND (reference sequence). Unmatched junction bases numbered 6, after V lost 4 bases and J lost 4 bases. There are 15 residues in the CDR3. The CDR3 sequence: CASSRGDRGITEAFF. CDR3 DNA sequence: TGTGCCAGTAGTAGGGGGGACAGGGGCATCACTGAAGCTTTCTTT.

The rearrangement uses TRBV19 and TRBJ1-1; weak D call: TRBD1 (5 bases). With 5 bases removed from V and 0 bases from J, the gap between germline ends came to 19 bases. The CDR3 has 17 residues. The V gene's germline CDR1 is LNHDA and CDR2 SQIVND (reference sequence). Here the CDR3 DNA reads TGTGCCAGTAGTCAGACGGGACCGCGGCGAATGAACACTGAAGCTTTCTTT. Translated, it gives CASSQTGPRRMNTEAFF.

The V call is TRBV28, the J call TRBJ2-7; no reliable D call. Trimming removed 4 bases at V and 2 bases at J, with 12 bases between. CDR1 is MDHEN, CDR2 SYDVKM, per germline. The CDR3 is 14 residues long. The DNA for the CDR3 is TGTGCCAGCAGTTCCGGTCCCAGCCCCTACGAGCAGTACTTC. Its protein product is CASSSGPSPYEQYF.

The CDR3 protein is CASSFGGDSGYTF. CDR3 nucleotides: TGCGCCAGCAGCTTCGGCGGGGACTCTGGCTACACCTTC. The chain recombines TRBV5-1 with TRBJ1-2; D is perhaps TRBD1 (5 bases). The CDR3 runs 13 residues. V was trimmed by 2 bases and J by 7 bases, leaving 12 bases between them. Germline CDR1 is SGHRS and CDR2 is YFSETQ.

A remark on this clonotype: One end of the junction does not line up with germline, which may come from a read error. The V call is TRBV5-1, the J call TRBJ1-5; possible D gene TRBD1, 6 bases. Germline CDR1 SGHRS, CDR2 YFSETQ. This CDR3 is built from 15 residues. In DNA, the CDR3 is TGTGCCAGCAGCTTAACTCCAGGGGCAATGCAGCCCCAGCATTTT. It encodes CASSLTPGAMQPQHF.

J is TRBJ2-1 and V is TRBV24-1; D unresolved. From germline, CDR1 is KGHDR and CDR2 SFDVKD. The CDR3 covers 13 residues. V was clipped by 1 base and J by 9 bases, with 9 bases between them. The CDR3 here is CATSDFEPGEQFF. CDR3 nucleotides: TGTGCCACCAGTGATTTCGAACCGGGTGAGCAGTTCTTC.

This clonotype was found many times. The chain is built from TRBV28 and TRBJ1-1, with a weak D call TRBD1 (5 bases). Germline CDR1 reads MDHEN; CDR2 reads SYDVKM. The germline V and J ends were trimmed by 5 bases and 5 bases, with 21 bases remaining between them. The length of the CDR3 is 16 residues. The CDR3 loop reads CASSPRDLRTRTEAFF. The CDR3 coding sequence is TGTGCCAGCAGTCCAAGGGACCTCAGGACAAGGACTGAAGCTTTCTTT.

This chain connects TRBV5-1 to TRBJ2-7; D not resolved. Trimming pared 2 bases from V and 2 bases from J, leaving 11 bases between. CDR1 and CDR2 (germline): SGHRS, YFSETQ. The CDR3 loop spans 14 amino acids. CDR3 residues: CASSLEQTAYEQYF. CDR3 DNA sequence: TGCGCCAGCAGCTTAGAACAGACGGCCTACGAGCAGTACTTC.

In its sample, this clonotype was seen many times. The rearrangement uses TRBV28 and TRBJ1-5; no reliable D call. V was clipped by 7 bases and J by 4 bases, with 17 bases between them. This CDR3 region has 15 residues. CDR1 MDHEN and CDR2 SYDVKM come from the germline V gene. CDR3 DNA sequence: TGTGCCAGCACTTCATTGGGGATACAGAATCAGCCCCAGCATTTT. This gives the protein CASTSLGIQNQPQHF.

This clonotype was recorded many times. The V gene is TRBV28, the J gene TRBJ2-7; TRBD1 matches at 10 bases. Trimming took 6 bases from V and 4 from J; bases not matched to a gene: 6. The germline V gene has CDR1 MDHEN and CDR2 SYDVKM. This CDR3 has 14 residues. This CDR3 reads CASRRLGQGYEQYF. The CDR3 region has the DNA TGTGCCAGCAGAAGATTGGGACAGGGGTACGAGCAGTACTTC. Full variable domain (outside the CDR3, taken from reference TRBV28 and TRBJ2-7): DVKVTQSSRYLVKRTGEKVFLECVQDMDHENMFWYRQDPGLGLRLIYFSYDVKMKEKGDIPEGYSVSREKKERFSLILESASTNQTSMYLCASRRLGQGYEQYFGPGTRLTVT.

This clonotype was seen a single time. V usage is TRBV2 and J usage is TRBJ2-3, with D possibly TRBD2 on 6 matching bases. The CDR3 contains 17 residues. V was shortened by 5 bases and J by 2 bases, with 20 bases between the two germline ends. CDR1 and CDR2 from the germline V gene are SNHLY and FYNNEI. The CDR3, as DNA: TGTGCCAGCAGTCCAATCGGGACTCCTTTTTTCACAGATACGCAGTATTTT. Translated: CASSPIGTPFFTDTQYF.

The chain is built from TRBV2 and TRBJ1-3; a weak D match, TRBD1 (5 bases). V was clipped by 7 bases and J by 0 bases, with 19 bases between them. Germline loops: CDR1 SNHLY, CDR2 FYNNEI. The CDR3 contains 17 residues. The CDR3 DNA follows: TGTGCCAGCATCCCGGTCCGGGACTACAGCTCTGGAAACACCATATATTTT. Translated, it gives CASIPVRDYSSGNTIYF.

As to this clonotype: A clone one base away is much larger, so this may be a read error. The CDR3 nucleotides read TGTGCCAGCAGTCCCCCCCAGGGACGGGCATTAGCGGGGGCCAACGTCCCGACTTTC. Its protein product is CASSPPQGRALAGANVPTF. The chain links TRBV28 to TRBJ2-6; 9 bases line up with TRBD2. There are 19 residues in the CDR3. The germline gives CDR1 MDHEN, CDR2 SYDVKM.